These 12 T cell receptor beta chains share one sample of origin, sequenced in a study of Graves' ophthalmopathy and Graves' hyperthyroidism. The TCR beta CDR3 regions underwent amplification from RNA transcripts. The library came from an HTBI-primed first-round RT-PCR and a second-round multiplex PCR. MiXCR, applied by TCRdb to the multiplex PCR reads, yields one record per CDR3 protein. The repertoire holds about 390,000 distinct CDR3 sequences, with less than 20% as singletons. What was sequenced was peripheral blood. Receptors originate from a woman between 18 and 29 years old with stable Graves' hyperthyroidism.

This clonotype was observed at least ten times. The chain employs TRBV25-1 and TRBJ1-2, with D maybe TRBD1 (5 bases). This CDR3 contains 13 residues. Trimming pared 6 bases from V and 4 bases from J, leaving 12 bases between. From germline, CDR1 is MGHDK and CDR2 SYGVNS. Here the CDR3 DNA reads TGTGCCAGCAGGCGGGGGGATGGCTATGGCTACACCTTC. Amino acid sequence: CASRRGDGYGYTF.

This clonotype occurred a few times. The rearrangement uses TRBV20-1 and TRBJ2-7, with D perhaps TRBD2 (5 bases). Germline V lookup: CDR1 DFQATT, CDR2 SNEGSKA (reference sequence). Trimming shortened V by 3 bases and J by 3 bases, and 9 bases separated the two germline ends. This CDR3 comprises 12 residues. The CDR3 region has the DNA TGCAGTGCTAGCACTAGATACTACGAGCAGTACTTC. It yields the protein CSASTRYYEQYF.

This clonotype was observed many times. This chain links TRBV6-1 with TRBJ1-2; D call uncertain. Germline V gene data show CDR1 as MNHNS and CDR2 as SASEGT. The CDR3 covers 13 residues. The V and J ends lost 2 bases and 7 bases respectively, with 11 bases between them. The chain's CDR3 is CASSEREEGGYTF. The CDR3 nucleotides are TGTGCCAGCAGTGAAAGGGAGGAGGGTGGCTACACCTTC.

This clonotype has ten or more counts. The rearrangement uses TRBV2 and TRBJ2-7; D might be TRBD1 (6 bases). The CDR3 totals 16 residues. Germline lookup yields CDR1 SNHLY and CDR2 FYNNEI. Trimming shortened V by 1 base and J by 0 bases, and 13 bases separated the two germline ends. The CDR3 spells CASSEDEGHLSYEQYF. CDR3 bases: TGTGCCAGCAGTGAAGACGAGGGACACCTCTCCTACGAGCAGTACTTC.

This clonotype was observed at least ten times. The CDR3 loop reads CATRTPGQINSPLHF. The CDR3 DNA sequence: TGTGCCACCCGAACCCCGGGACAGATTAATTCACCCCTCCACTTT. V is TRBV19 and J is TRBJ1-6; the match to TRBD1 covers 7 bases. Germline CDR1 LNHDA, CDR2 SQIVND (reference sequence). V gave up 10 bases and J gave up 6 bases; unmatched junction bases: 12. This CDR3 is built from 15 residues. Based on the CDR3 plus reference TRBV19 and TRBJ1-6, the full variable domain is DGGITQSPKYLFRKEGQNVTLSCEQNLNHDAMYWYRQDPGQGLRLIYYSQIVNDFQKGDIAEGYSVSREKKESFPLTVTSAQKNPTAFYLCATRTPGQINSPLHFGNGTRLTVT.

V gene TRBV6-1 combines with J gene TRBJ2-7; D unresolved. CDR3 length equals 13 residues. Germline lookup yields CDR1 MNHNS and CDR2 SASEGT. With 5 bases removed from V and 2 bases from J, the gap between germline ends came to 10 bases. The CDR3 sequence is CASSRVGTYEQYF. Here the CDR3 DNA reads TGTGCCAGCAGTCGAGTGGGGACCTACGAGCAGTACTTC.

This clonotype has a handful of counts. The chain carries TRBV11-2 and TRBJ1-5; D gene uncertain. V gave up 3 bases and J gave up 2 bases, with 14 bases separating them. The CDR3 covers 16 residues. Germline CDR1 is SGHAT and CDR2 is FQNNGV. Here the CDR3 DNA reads TGTGCCAGCAGCTTGATGCCCGGAGTGGGCAATCAGCCCCAGCATTTT. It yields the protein CASSLMPGVGNQPQHF.

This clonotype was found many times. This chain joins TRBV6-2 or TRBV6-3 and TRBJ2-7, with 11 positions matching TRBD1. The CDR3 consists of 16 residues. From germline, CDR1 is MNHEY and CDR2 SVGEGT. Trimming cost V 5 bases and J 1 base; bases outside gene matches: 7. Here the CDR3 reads CASSQDRGLRSYEQYF. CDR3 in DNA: TGTGCCAGCAGTCAGGACAGGGGGCTTCGGTCCTACGAGCAGTACTTC.

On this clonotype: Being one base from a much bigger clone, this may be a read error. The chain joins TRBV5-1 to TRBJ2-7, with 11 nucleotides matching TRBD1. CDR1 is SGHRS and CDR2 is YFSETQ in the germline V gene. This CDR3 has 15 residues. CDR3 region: CASSSARDRGYEQCF. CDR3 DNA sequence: TGCGCCAGCAGCTCAGCCCGGGACAGGGGGTACGAGCAGTGCTTC.

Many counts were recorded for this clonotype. The DNA for the CDR3 is TGTGCCACCAGTGAGGCCCGGGGATACGGGGAGCTGTTTTTT. It encodes CATSEARGYGELFF. The rearrangement joins TRBV24-1 to TRBJ2-2, with a possible D match to TRBD2 (5 bases). V was pared by 4 bases and J by 7 bases, with 12 bases between. Germline V gene lookup returns CDR1 KGHDR and CDR2 SFDVKD. The CDR3 extends over 14 amino acids.

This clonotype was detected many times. CDR3 DNA sequence: TGTGCCAGCAGTCTCGGACATTTCCAGCCCCAGCATTTT. Amino acid sequence: CASSLGHFQPQHF. The rearrangement joins TRBV12-3 or TRBV12-4 to TRBJ1-5, with D maybe TRBD1 (5 bases). This CDR3 comprises 13 residues. Trimming shortened V by 5 bases and J by 7 bases, and 12 bases separated the two germline ends.

CDR3 protein: CASSHLTSGGAVHYGYTF. The CDR3 DNA reads as TGTGCCAGCAGTCATCTCACCTCGGGGGGGGCGGTCCACTATGGCTACACCTTC. This sequence joins TRBV12-3 or TRBV12-4 and TRBJ1-2, with a tentative D call TRBD1 (6 bases). CDR3 length equals 18 residues. With 5 bases removed from V and 3 bases from J, the gap between germline ends came to 25 bases.